These T cell receptor beta chains were read from a single sample in a study of blood T cell repertoires in COVID-19. Some clones are missing from TCRdb's copy, which holds only in-frame ones; the method was immunoSEQ multiplex PCR. The sample has 300,000 or so clones, around nine tenths seen once. The sequenced sample was peripheral blood. The receptors derive from a man in his sixties or seventies with acute or convalescent COVID-19. The CDR3 runs from the conserved cysteine through the conserved F or W. D genes are given only for firm matches. Size is omitted from some rows. Given values are once, few, many or a class for expanded clones.

d_call	v_call	clone_size	j_call	cdr3_nt	cdr3_aa
TRBD2	TRBV6-5	.	TRBJ2-1	TGTGCCAGCAGTTCCACTAGCGGGGGGTTTTTGCAGTTCTTC	CASSSTSGGFLQFF
.	TRBV19	.	TRBJ2-2	TGTGCCAGTAGTTTAAGAGACAGGAGTCGGCTGTTTTTT	CASSLRDRSRLFF
.	TRBV27	once	TRBJ2-1	TGTGCCAGCCGCTCAGGGTCGACCTCCTACAATGAGCAGTTCTTC	CASRSGSTSYNEQFF
TRBD1	TRBV24-1	.	TRBJ2-7	TGTGCCACCAGTGATCGGGACAGTCGGGGGCAGTACTTC	CATSDRDSRGQYF
.	TRBV19	.	TRBJ2-1	TGTGCCAGTAGGCAGGGGTTACACAATGAGCAGTTCTTC	CASRQGLHNEQFF
TRBD1	TRBV19	.	TRBJ2-1	TGTGCCAGTAGTATAGAAGAGGGGGCGCCTTACAATGAGCAGTTCTTC	CASSIEEGAPYNEQFF
.	TRBV5-1	.	TRBJ2-1	TGCGCCAGCAGCGTAGGGGCCTCATGGGGCGATGAGCAGTTCTTC	CASSVGASWGDEQFF
.	TRBV28	.	TRBJ1-5	TGTGCCAGCATCACTTATGGGGACCCGGGGGGGAATCAGCCCCAGCATTTT	CASITYGDPGGNQPQHF
TRBD1	TRBV18	.	TRBJ1-3	TGTGCCAGCTCACCATCAGGGGGCTTAAACACCATATATTTT	CASSPSGGLNTIYF
.	TRBV7-2	.	TRBJ1-6	TGTGCCAGCAGCTTAAGTCAGGTGGATTCACCCCTCCACTTT	CASSLSQVDSPLHF
TRBD2	TRBV19	.	TRBJ2-1	TGTGCCAGTAGTACCGGACTAGCGGGAGTATCTGAGCAGTTCTTC	CASSTGLAGVSEQFF
.	TRBV18	.	TRBJ1-2	TGTGCCAGCTCACCACAAAGACAGGAAAACTATGGCTACACCTTC	CASSPQRQENYGYTF
.	TRBV6-5	.	TRBJ2-2	TGTGCCAGCAATCACCGAGACAGGTCCGGGGAGCTGTTTTTT	CASNHRDRSGELFF
TRBD2	TRBV6-1	.	TRBJ2-5	TGTGCCAGCAGTGACGCAGCGGGGGGTGGTGAGACCCAGTACTTC	CASSDAAGGGETQYF
.	TRBV5-4	.	TRBJ1-1	TGTGCCAGCAGCTGGGGGGGAGAGATGAACACTGAAGCTTTCTTT	CASSWGGEMNTEAFF
.	TRBV29-1	.	TRBJ1-1	TGCAGCGTTGAAGATCCCAAGACAGGAGGTGAAGCTTTCTTT	CSVEDPKTGGEAFF
TRBD1	TRBV28	few	TRBJ1-6	TGTGCCAGCGCCTTGAGAAGGGACAGTGGGGATAGAATCAATTCACCCCTCCACTTT	CASALRRDSGDRINSPLHF
.	TRBV5-1	.	TRBJ2-5	TGCGCCAGCAGCTACCGCCAGCAAGAGACCCAGTACTTC	CASSYRQQETQYF
TRBD1	TRBV18	once	TRBJ1-5	TGTGCCAGCTCACCGGTCTCGACAGGGGTCTCCAATCAGCCCCAGCATTTT	CASSPVSTGVSNQPQHF
.	TRBV28	.	TRBJ1-5	TGTGCCAGCAGTTTCGTAGGGCAGGGCTATAGCAATCAGCCCCAGCATTTT	CASSFVGQGYSNQPQHF
.	TRBV3-1/TRBV3-2	few	TRBJ1-6	TGTGCCAGCAACGTGCAGGGAAATTCACCCCTCCACTTT	CASNVQGNSPLHF
TRBD1	TRBV5-1	.	TRBJ1-5	TGCGCCAGCAGCCCGGGACAGGGGGGCAATCAGCCCCAGCATTTT	CASSPGQGGNQPQHF
TRBD1	TRBV5-1	.	TRBJ1-1	TGCGCCAGCAGCTGGGGGACAGCCTACACTGAAGCTTTCTTT	CASSWGTAYTEAFF
TRBD2	TRBV28	.	TRBJ2-3	TGTGCCAGCAGTTCCCCGGGGACTAGCGGGCCTTCTAGCACAGATACGCAGTATTTT	CASSSPGTSGPSSTDTQYF
TRBD1	TRBV18	.	TRBJ1-1	TGTGCCAGCTCACCGGGACAGGGGAGGACTGAAGCTTTCTTT	CASSPGQGRTEAFF
.	TRBV6-5	.	TRBJ1-4	TGTGCCAGCAGGAAGGGGGGGCCCAATGAAAAACTGTTTTTT	CASRKGGPNEKLFF